This entry features one T cell receptor beta chain sequence. The antigen is unknown. The data were taken from a study of OX40 agonist ivuxolimab in advanced cancers. Study details: Ivuxolimab, an agonistic anti-OX40 (CD134) antibody, was given to patients.

V gave up 3 bases and J gave up 2 bases, with 11 bases separating them. The CDR3 runs to 14 residues. Germline CDR1 reads SGHDT; CDR2 reads YYEEEE. The timepoints at which blood was sampled were baseline, cycle 4 day 1, and cycle 7 day 1. Study-level points and caveats: At 0.1 to 3.0 mg/kg, CD4+ and CD8+ blood T cells expanded clonally by week 6. Normalized T-cell clonal expansion was also low in some nonresponders.

Data came from immunoSEQ multiplex PCR; TCRdb stores just in-frame clones and leaves some out. The table shows 80,000 to 95,000 clones, with about 86% occurring only once. The chain recombines TRBV5-6 with TRBJ2-5, with D perhaps matching TRBD1 (6 bases). The TCR comes from an adult with an advanced solid tumor such as melanoma, head and neck, liver or kidney cancer. The input for sequencing was CD4+ or CD8+ T cells sorted from blood, taken in a trial of the OX40 agonist ivuxolimab. As DNA, the CDR3 is TGTGCCAGCAGCTCCGGGACACTTCAAGAGACCCAGTACTTC. This translates into CASSSGTLQETQYF. Looking up the rest from reference TRBV5-6 and TRBJ2-5 gives the full variable domain: DAGVTQSPTHLIKTRGQQVTLRCSPKSGHDTVSWYQQALGQGPQFIFQYYEEEERQRGNFPDRFSGHQFPNYSSELNVNALLLGDSALYLCASSSGTLQETQYFGPGTRLLVL.